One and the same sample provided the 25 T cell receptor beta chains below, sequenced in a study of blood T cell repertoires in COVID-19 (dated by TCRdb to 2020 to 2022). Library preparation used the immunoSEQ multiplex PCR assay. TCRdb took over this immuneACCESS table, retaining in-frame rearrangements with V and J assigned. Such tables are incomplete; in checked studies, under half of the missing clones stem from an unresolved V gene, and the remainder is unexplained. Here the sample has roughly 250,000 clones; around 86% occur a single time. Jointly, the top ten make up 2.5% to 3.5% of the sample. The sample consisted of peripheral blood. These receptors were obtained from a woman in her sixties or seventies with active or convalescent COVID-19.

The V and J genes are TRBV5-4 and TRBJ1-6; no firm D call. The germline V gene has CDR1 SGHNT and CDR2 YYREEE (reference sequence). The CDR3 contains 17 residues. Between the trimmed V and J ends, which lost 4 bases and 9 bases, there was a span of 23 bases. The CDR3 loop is CASSPSPGAPVGSPLHF. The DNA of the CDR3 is TGTGCCAGCAGCCCCTCCCCGGGTGCTCCTGTGGGTTCACCCCTCCACTTT.

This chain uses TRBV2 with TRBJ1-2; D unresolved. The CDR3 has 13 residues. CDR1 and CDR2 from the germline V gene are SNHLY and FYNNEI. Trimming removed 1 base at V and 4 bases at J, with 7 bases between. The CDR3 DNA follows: TGTGCCAGCAGTGAAGGACTTTCCTATGGCTACACCTTC. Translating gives CASSEGLSYGYTF.

The chain's CDR3 is CASSHDPGQAAYEQYF. CDR3 bases: TGTGCCAGTAGTCACGATCCGGGACAGGCCGCCTACGAGCAGTACTTC. The chain uses TRBV19 and TRBJ2-7; 8 nucleotides align to TRBD1. The CDR3 has 16 residues. Germline CDR1 LNHDA, CDR2 SQIVND (reference sequence). Trimming at V came to 5 bases and at J to 2 bases, leaving 11 bases not matched to a gene.

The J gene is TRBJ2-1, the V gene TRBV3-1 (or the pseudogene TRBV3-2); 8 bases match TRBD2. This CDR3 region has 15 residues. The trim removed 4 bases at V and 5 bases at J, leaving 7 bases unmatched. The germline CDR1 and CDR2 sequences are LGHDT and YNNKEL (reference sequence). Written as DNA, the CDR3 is TGTGCCAGCAGCCGTACCGGGACTAGGGACAATGAGCAGTTCTTC. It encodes CASSRTGTRDNEQFF.

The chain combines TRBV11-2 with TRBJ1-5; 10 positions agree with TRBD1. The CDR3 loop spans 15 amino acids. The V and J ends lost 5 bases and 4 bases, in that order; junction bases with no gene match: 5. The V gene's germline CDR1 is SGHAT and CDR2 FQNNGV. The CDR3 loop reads CASSLGTGDNQPQHF. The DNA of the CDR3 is TGTGCCAGCAGCCTCGGGACAGGGGATAATCAGCCCCAGCATTTT. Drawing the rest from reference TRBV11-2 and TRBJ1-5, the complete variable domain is EAGVAQSPRYKIIEKRQSVAFWCNPISGHATLYWYQQILGQGPKLLIQFQNNGVVDDSQLPKDRFSAERLKGVDSTLKIQPAKLEDSAVYLCASSLGTGDNQPQHFGDGTRLSIL.

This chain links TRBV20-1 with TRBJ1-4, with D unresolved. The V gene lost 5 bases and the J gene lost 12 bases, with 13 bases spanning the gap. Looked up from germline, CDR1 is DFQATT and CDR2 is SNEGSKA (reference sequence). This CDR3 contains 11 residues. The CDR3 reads CSAARREQLFF. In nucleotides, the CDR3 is TGCAGTGCTGCTAGGAGAGAGCAACTGTTTTTT.

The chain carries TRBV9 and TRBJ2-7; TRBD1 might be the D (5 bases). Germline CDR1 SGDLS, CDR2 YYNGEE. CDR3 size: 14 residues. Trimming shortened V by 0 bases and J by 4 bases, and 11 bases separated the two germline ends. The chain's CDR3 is CASSVGDSLYEQYF. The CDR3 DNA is TGTGCCAGCAGCGTAGGCGACAGTCTATACGAGCAGTACTTC. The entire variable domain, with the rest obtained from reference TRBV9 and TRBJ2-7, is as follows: DSGVTQTPKHLITATGQRVTLRCSPRSGDLSVYWYQQSLDQGLQFLIQYYNGEERAKGNILERFSAQQFPDLHSELNLSSLELGDSALYFCASSVGDSLYEQYFGPGTRLTVT.

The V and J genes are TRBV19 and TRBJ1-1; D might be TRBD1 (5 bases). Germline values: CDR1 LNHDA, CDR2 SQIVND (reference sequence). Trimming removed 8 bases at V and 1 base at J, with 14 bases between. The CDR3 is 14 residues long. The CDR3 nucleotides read TGTGCCAGTGACAACACAGGACGGAACACTGAAGCTTTCTTT. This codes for CASDNTGRNTEAFF.

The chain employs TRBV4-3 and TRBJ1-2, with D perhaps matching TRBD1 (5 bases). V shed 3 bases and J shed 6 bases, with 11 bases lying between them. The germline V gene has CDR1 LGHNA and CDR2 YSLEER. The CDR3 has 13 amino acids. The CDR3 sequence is CASSHPGQHGYTF. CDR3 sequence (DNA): TGCGCCAGCAGCCATCCCGGACAACATGGCTACACCTTC.

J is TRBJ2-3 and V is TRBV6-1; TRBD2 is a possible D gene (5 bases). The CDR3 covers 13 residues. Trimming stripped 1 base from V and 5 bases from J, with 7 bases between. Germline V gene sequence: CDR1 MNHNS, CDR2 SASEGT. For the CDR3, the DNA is TGTGCCAGCAGTGAAGTCCGGGAAGATACGCAGTATTTT. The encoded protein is CASSEVREDTQYF.

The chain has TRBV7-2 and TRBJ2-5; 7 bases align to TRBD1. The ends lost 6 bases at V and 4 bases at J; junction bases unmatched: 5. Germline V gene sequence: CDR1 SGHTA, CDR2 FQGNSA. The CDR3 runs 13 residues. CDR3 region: CASRWAGGETQYF. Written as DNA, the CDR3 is TGTGCCAGCAGATGGGCAGGGGGAGAGACCCAGTACTTC. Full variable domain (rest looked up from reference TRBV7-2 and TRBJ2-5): GAGVSQSPSNKVTEKGKDVELRCDPISGHTALYWYRQSLGQGLEFLIYFQGNSAPDKSGLPSDRFSAERTGGSVSTLTIQRTQQEDSAVYLCASRWAGGETQYFGPGTRLLVL.

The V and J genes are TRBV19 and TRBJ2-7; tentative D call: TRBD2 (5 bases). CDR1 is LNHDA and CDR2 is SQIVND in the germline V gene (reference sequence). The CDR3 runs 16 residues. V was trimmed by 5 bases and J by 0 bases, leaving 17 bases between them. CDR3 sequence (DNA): TGTGCCAGTAGTCCACGGACTCCCTCCCTCTCCTACGAGCAGTACTTC. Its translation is CASSPRTPSLSYEQYF.

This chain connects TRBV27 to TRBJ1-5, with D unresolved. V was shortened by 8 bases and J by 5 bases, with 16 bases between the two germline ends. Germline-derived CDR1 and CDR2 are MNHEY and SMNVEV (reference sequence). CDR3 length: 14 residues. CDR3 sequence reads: CASAIARGDQPQHF. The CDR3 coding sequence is TGTGCCAGCGCCATTGCCCGGGGAGATCAGCCCCAGCATTTT.

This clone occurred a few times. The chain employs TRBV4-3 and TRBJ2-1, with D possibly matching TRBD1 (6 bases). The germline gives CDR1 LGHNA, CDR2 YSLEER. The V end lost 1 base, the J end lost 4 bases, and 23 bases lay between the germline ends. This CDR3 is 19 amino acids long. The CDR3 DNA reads TGCGCCAGCAGCCAAGCTGTAATGTTCAAACAGGGCTGGTACAATGAGCAGTTCTTC. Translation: CASSQAVMFKQGWYNEQFF.

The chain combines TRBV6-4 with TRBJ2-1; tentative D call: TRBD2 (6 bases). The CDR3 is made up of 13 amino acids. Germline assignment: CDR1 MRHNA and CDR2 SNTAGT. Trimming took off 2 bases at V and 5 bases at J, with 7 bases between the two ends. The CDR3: CASSDTGDNEQFF. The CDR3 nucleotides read TGTGCCAGCAGTGACACGGGGGACAATGAGCAGTTCTTC.

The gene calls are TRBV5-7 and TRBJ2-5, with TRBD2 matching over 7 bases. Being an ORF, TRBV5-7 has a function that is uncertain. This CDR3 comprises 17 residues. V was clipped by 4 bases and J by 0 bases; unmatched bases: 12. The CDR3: CASSPRTRPDYQETQYF. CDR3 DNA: TGTGCCAGCAGCCCCCGGACTAGGCCCGATTACCAAGAGACCCAGTACTTC.

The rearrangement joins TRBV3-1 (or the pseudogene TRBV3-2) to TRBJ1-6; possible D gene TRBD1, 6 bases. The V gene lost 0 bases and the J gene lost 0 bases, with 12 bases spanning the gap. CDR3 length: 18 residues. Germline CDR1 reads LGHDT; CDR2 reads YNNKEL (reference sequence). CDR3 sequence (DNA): TGTGCCAGCAGCCAAGACGGAACAGGGAGCTCCTATAATTCACCCCTCCACTTT. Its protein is CASSQDGTGSSYNSPLHF.

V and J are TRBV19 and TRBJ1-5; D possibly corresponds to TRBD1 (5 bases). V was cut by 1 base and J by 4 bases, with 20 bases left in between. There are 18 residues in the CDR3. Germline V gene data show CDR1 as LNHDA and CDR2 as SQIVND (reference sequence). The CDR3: CASSIAGVRRGSNQPQHF. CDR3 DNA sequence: TGTGCCAGTAGTATAGCGGGGGTCCGGAGGGGCTCAAATCAGCCCCAGCATTTT.

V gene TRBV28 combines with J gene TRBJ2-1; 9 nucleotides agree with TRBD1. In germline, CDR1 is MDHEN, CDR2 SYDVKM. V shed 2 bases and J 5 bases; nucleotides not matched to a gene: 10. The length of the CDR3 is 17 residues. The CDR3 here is CASSLMAGDRANNEQFF. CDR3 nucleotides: TGTGCCAGCAGTTTAATGGCTGGGGACAGGGCAAACAATGAGCAGTTCTTC.

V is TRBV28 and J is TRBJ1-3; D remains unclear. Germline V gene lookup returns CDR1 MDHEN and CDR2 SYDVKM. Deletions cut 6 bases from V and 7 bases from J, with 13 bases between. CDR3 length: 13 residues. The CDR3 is CASSVVFLNTIYF. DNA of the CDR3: TGTGCCAGCAGCGTAGTCTTCCTGAACACCATATATTTT.

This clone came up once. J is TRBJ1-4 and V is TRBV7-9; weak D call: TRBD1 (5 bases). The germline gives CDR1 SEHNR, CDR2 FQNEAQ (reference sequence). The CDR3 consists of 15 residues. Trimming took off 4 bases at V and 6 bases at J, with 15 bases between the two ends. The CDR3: CASSSGTWEDEKLFF. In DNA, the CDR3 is TGTGCCAGCAGCTCCGGGACCTGGGAGGATGAAAAACTGTTTTTT.

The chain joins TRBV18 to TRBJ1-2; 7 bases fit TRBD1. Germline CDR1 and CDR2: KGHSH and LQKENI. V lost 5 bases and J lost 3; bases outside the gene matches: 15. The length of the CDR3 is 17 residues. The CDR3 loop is CASSAGTDMSLHYGYTF. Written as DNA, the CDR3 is TGTGCCAGCTCAGCAGGGACAGACATGTCGCTGCACTATGGCTACACCTTC.

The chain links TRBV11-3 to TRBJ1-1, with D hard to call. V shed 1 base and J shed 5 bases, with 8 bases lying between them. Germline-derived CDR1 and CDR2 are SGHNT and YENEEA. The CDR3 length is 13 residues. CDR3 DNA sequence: TGTGCCAGCAGCTTAGGAGCGGGGACTGAAGCTTTCTTT. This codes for CASSLGAGTEAFF.

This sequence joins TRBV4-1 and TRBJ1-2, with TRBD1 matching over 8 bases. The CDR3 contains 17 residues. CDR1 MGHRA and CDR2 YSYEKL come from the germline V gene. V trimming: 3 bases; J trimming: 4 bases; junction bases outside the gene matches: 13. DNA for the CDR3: TGCGCCAGCAGCCAGGCCCAGGGGGCAGTAGTTGGCTATGGCTACACCTTC. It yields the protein CASSQAQGAVVGYGYTF.

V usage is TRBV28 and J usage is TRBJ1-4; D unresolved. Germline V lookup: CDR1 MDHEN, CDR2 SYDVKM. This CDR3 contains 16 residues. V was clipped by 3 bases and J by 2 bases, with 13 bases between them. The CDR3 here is CASSFHLTRTNEKLFF. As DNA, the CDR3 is TGTGCCAGCAGTTTCCATCTGACGAGGACTAATGAAAAACTGTTTTTT.